Presented here are 27 T cell receptor beta chains from one specimen sequenced in a study of T cell responses to AZD1222 COVID-19 vaccine. Produced via immunoSEQ multiplex PCR; TCRdb's table is partial and in-frame only. In the table there are roughly 150,000 clones, 90% of which are singletons. The material sequenced was peripheral blood, taken 28 days after the second AZD1222 dose. The source of these receptors is an adult who received the AZD1222 COVID-19 vaccine.

The gene calls are TRBV6-5 and TRBJ1-4; 9 bases line up with TRBD1. CDR1 is MNHEY and CDR2 is SVGAGI in the germline V gene. The CDR3 is made up of 15 amino acids. The trim removed 0 bases at V and 7 bases at J, leaving 3 bases unmatched. The CDR3 DNA reads TGTGCCAGCAGTTACTCCCCGGGACAGGGTGAAAAACTGTTTTTT. This encodes CASSYSPGQGEKLFF.

This chain joins TRBV6-2 or TRBV6-3 and TRBJ2-7; D gene unclear. The V end lost 2 bases, the J end lost 6 bases, and 8 bases lay between the germline ends. This CDR3 has 12 residues. Germline lookup yields CDR1 MNHEY and CDR2 SVGEGT. CDR3 in amino acids: CASSYGIREQYF. DNA for the CDR3: TGTGCCAGCAGTTACGGAATTCGCGAGCAGTACTTC.

This clone came up once. This rearrangement joins TRBV15 to TRBJ2-3; D tentatively reads TRBD1 or TRBD2 (6 bases each). The germline gives CDR1 LNHNV, CDR2 YYDKDF (reference sequence). V lost 3 bases to trimming and J lost 9 bases, with 19 bases between them. The CDR3 is 15 residues long. The CDR3 loop reads CATSSSRGPLWTQYF. CDR3 sequence (DNA): TGTGCCACCAGCAGTAGCCGGGGGCCCTTATGGACGCAGTATTTT. Using reference TRBV15 and TRBJ2-3 for the parts outside the CDR3, the full variable domain is DAMVIQNPRYQVTQFGKPVTLSCSQTLNHNVMYWYQQKSSQAPKLLFHYYDKDFNNEADTPDNFQSRRPNTSFCFLDIRSPGLGDTAMYLCATSSSRGPLWTQYFGPGTRLTVL.

This clone was seen only a few times. The chain employs TRBV6-5 and TRBJ2-7; TRBD2 aligns across 7 bases. The CDR3 totals 15 residues. The germline V gene has CDR1 MNHEY and CDR2 SVGAGI. Unmatched junction bases numbered 8, after V lost 2 bases and J lost 4 bases. The CDR3 sequence: CASSYGGEGLYEQYF. The CDR3 nucleotides are TGTGCCAGCAGTTACGGGGGGGAGGGCCTTTACGAGCAGTACTTC.

This clone has only one observation. V and J are TRBV28 and TRBJ1-5; D is ambiguous. The CDR3 length is 16 residues. The V end lost 3 bases, the J end lost 0 bases, and 12 bases lay between the germline ends. CDR1 is MDHEN and CDR2 is SYDVKM in the germline V gene. The CDR3 region is CASSFSGRDSNQPQHF. In nucleotides, the CDR3 is TGTGCCAGCAGTTTTAGCGGTCGGGATAGCAATCAGCCCCAGCATTTT.

V usage is TRBV7-6 and J usage is TRBJ1-3, with a tentative D call TRBD1 (5 bases). Germline CDR1 SGHVS, CDR2 FNYEAQ. There are 17 residues in the CDR3. V was clipped by 2 bases and J by 2 bases, with 16 bases between them. The CDR3 region is CASSLNQGAHPGNTIYF. Here the CDR3 DNA reads TGTGCCAGCAGCTTAAATCAGGGAGCGCATCCTGGAAACACCATATATTTT.

The chain links TRBV2 to TRBJ2-2; D gene unclear. Trimming took 6 bases from V and 5 from J, leaving 10 bases between them. This CDR3 has 13 residues. Germline values: CDR1 SNHLY, CDR2 FYNNEI. Here the CDR3 DNA reads TGTGCCAGCAGAGCCGACATAACCGGGGAGCTGTTTTTT. Translation gives CASRADITGELFF.

The V and J genes are TRBV28 and TRBJ2-1; possibly TRBD1 for D (8 bases). V shed 6 bases and J shed 9 bases, with 21 bases lying between them. This CDR3 region has 15 residues. Germline CDR1 reads MDHEN; CDR2 reads SYDVKM. CDR3 coding DNA: TGTGCCAGCAGCCCCCAAGACAGGGGCGGGAGTGAGCAGTTCTTC. As protein: CASSPQDRGGSEQFF.

The V and J genes are TRBV6-1 and TRBJ2-7; D is tentatively TRBD1 or TRBD2 (6 bases each). This CDR3 spans 19 amino acids. Between the trimmed V and J ends, which lost 4 bases and 0 bases, there was a span of 25 bases. Germline CDR1 MNHNS, CDR2 SASEGT. Here the CDR3 reads CASSGQLTRRGTTSYEQYF. Written as DNA, the CDR3 is TGTGCCAGCAGTGGACAATTGACCCGTCGGGGGACAACCTCCTACGAGCAGTACTTC.

J is TRBJ2-7 and V is TRBV5-4, with a tentative D call TRBD1 (5 bases). CDR3 length equals 14 residues. Germline V lookup: CDR1 SGHNT, CDR2 YYREEE (reference sequence). V was clipped by 2 bases and J by 1 base, with 10 bases between them. CDR3 amino acids: CASSLQVDSYEQYF. DNA for the CDR3: TGTGCCAGCAGCTTACAGGTGGATTCCTACGAGCAGTACTTC.

This chain uses TRBV24-1 with TRBJ1-2, with D maybe TRBD1 (6 bases). V lost 4 bases and J lost 7, with 18 bases in between. Germline values: CDR1 KGHDR, CDR2 SFDVKD. CDR3 length equals 15 residues. The CDR3: CATSEAHQGQSGYTF. In nucleotides, the CDR3 is TGTGCCACCAGTGAGGCGCACCAGGGGCAGTCTGGCTACACCTTC.

This chain connects TRBV6-5 to TRBJ1-4, with no clear D. The CDR3 runs to 12 residues. Germline assignment: CDR1 MNHEY and CDR2 SVGAGI. Trimming cost V 5 bases and J 8 bases, with 9 bases left between them. The CDR3 sequence is CASSLGMEKLFF. The CDR3 nucleotides read TGTGCCAGCAGTCTGGGGATGGAAAAACTGTTTTTT.

This clone was observed a handful of times. The J gene is TRBJ1-2, the V gene TRBV12-5, with 10 bases fitting TRBD1. V lost 4 bases to trimming and J lost 2 bases; unmatched junction nucleotides: 1. The CDR3 sequence is 14 residues long. Germline-derived CDR1 and CDR2 are LGHNT and FRNRAP. The CDR3 sequence is CASGSGQGNYGYTF. CDR3 nucleotides: TGTGCTAGTGGTTCGGGACAGGGGAACTATGGCTACACCTTC.

The chain couples TRBV5-1 to TRBJ1-2; D may be TRBD1 (5 bases). Trimming removed 2 bases at V and 5 bases at J, with 13 bases between. The CDR3 loop spans 14 amino acids. CDR1 SGHRS and CDR2 YFSETQ come from the germline V gene. The CDR3 protein is CASSFDSLEYGYTF. DNA of the CDR3: TGCGCCAGCAGCTTCGACAGCCTCGAATATGGCTACACCTTC.

V is TRBV4-1 and J is TRBJ1-1; D gene ambiguous. CDR1 is MGHRA and CDR2 is YSYEKL in the germline V gene. The CDR3 has 14 amino acids. Between the trimmed V and J ends, which lost 7 bases and 1 base, there was a span of 13 bases. As DNA, the CDR3 is TGCGCCAGCAAGACTTCGGGGAAGAACACTGAAGCTTTCTTT. This codes for CASKTSGKNTEAFF.

The chain combines TRBV29-1 with TRBJ2-7; D is possibly TRBD1 (5 bases). Germline CDR1 and CDR2: SQVTM and ANQGSEA. The CDR3 contains 12 residues. The V end was cut by 5 bases, the J end by 7 bases, with 15 bases between. The CDR3 sequence is CSVIRQSKEQYF. CDR3 coding DNA: TGCAGCGTTATACGACAGTCTAAAGAGCAGTACTTC.

This clone was recorded once. The chain has TRBV7-9 and TRBJ1-6, with 9 bases matching TRBD1. This CDR3 spans 15 amino acids. Trimming cost V 5 bases and J 9 bases; bases outside gene matches: 8. Germline CDR1 SEHNR, CDR2 FQNEAQ (reference sequence). CDR3 residues: CASSREQGARSPLHF. The CDR3 DNA is TGTGCCAGCAGCCGAGAACAGGGGGCGCGTTCACCCCTCCACTTT.

The chain couples TRBV5-6 to TRBJ1-2; no clear D. Trimming pared 3 bases from V and 7 bases from J, leaving 16 bases between. CDR1 is SGHDT, CDR2 YYEEEE, per germline. The CDR3 length is 14 residues. CDR3 in amino acids: CASSSAYYHPGYTF. DNA for the CDR3: TGTGCCAGCAGCTCGGCCTACTACCATCCTGGCTACACCTTC.

The chain employs TRBV24-1 and TRBJ1-4; D unclear. The V gene lost 0 bases and the J gene lost 10 bases, with 5 bases spanning the gap. Germline V gene sequence: CDR1 KGHDR, CDR2 SFDVKD. CDR3 length: 12 residues. The DNA of the CDR3 is TGTGCCACCAGTGATTTGCTGGGAAAACTGTTTTTT. Its protein product is CATSDLLGKLFF.

The genes are TRBV19 and TRBJ1-4, with TRBD1 matching 8 bases. The V segment lost 3 bases and the J segment 6 bases; nucleotides outside the gene matches: 6. The CDR3 totals 15 residues. Germline V CDR1 and CDR2: LNHDA, SQIVND (reference sequence). In nucleotides, the CDR3 is TGTGCCAGTAGTATCCCTGGGACAGGTGATGAAAAACTGTTTTTT. Its protein product is CASSIPGTGDEKLFF.

This clone was counted a few times. The chain joins TRBV24-1 to TRBJ2-3; tentatively, D is TRBD2 (6 bases). Trimming left V 9 bases short and J 4 bases short, with 16 bases between. Germline CDR1 KGHDR, CDR2 SFDVKD. The CDR3 has 14 residues. The CDR3 nucleotides read TGTGCCACCCGCGGGACCCTCGGGGCAGATACGCAGTATTTT. Encoded protein: CATRGTLGADTQYF.

The chain combines TRBV28 with TRBJ1-4; D perhaps matches TRBD1 (6 bases). V lost 6 bases and J 0 bases, leaving 11 bases between the germline ends. This CDR3 is built from 15 residues. Germline V gene data show CDR1 as MDHEN and CDR2 as SYDVKM. CDR3 sequence reads: CASSRGGSTNEKLFF. CDR3 DNA: TGTGCCAGCAGCCGTGGGGGCTCAACTAATGAAAAACTGTTTTTT.

This clone was observed once. The V gene is TRBV4-2, the J gene TRBJ2-7, with 7 bases aligning to TRBD2. V was pared by 0 bases and J by 3 bases, with 14 bases of the junction left unmatched. Germline assignment: CDR1 LGHNA and CDR2 YNFKEQ. The CDR3 is made up of 18 amino acids. The CDR3 sequence: CASSQDSSGTLTYYEQYF. The CDR3 coding sequence is TGTGCCAGCAGCCAAGATTCTAGCGGAACCCTTACCTACTACGAGCAGTACTTC.

The rearrangement links TRBV27 to TRBJ2-5; 13 bases agree with TRBD2. This CDR3 is built from 18 residues. From germline, CDR1 is MNHEY and CDR2 SMNVEV (reference sequence). The J segment lost 4 bases and the V segment lost 2 bases, leaving 10 bases of the junction unmatched. The CDR3 bases are TGTGCCAGCAGTTTAGGACTTGTGGGGACTAGCGGGACAGAGACCCAGTACTTC. This codes for CASSLGLVGTSGTETQYF.

This chain connects TRBV5-4 to TRBJ1-5; weak D call: TRBD1 (6 bases). Germline V gene sequence: CDR1 SGHNT, CDR2 YYREEE (reference sequence). The CDR3 totals 16 residues. Trimming removed 0 bases from V and 0 bases from J, with 10 bases in between. The CDR3 bases are TGTGCCAGCAGCTTGGGAGGGGGTAATAGCAATCAGCCCCAGCATTTT. It translates to CASSLGGGNSNQPQHF.

The rearrangement joins TRBV18 to TRBJ1-5; D is perhaps TRBD1 (5 bases). Germline values: CDR1 KGHSH, CDR2 LQKENI. The CDR3 spans 12 residues. Trimming removed 1 base at V and 9 bases at J, with 7 bases between. DNA for the CDR3: TGTGCCAGCTCACCACAGGGGACGCCCCAGCATTTT. This gives the protein CASSPQGTPQHF. The variable domain in full, completed from reference TRBV18 and TRBJ1-5, reads NAGVMQNPRHLVRRRGQEARLRCSPMKGHSHVYWYRQLPEEGLKFMVYLQKENIIDESGMPKERFSAEFPKEGPSILRIQQVVRGDSAAYFCASSPQGTPQHFGDGTRLSIL.

V usage is TRBV10-3 and J usage is TRBJ2-2; D may be TRBD1 (5 bases). V dropped 7 bases and J dropped 2 bases, with 17 bases sitting between them. CDR3 size: 16 residues. From germline, CDR1 is ENHRY and CDR2 SYGVKD. CDR3 DNA: TGTGCCATCAAGTCGTCAGGGCAGGGAAACACCGGGGAGCTGTTTTTT. Translating gives CAIKSSGQGNTGELFF.